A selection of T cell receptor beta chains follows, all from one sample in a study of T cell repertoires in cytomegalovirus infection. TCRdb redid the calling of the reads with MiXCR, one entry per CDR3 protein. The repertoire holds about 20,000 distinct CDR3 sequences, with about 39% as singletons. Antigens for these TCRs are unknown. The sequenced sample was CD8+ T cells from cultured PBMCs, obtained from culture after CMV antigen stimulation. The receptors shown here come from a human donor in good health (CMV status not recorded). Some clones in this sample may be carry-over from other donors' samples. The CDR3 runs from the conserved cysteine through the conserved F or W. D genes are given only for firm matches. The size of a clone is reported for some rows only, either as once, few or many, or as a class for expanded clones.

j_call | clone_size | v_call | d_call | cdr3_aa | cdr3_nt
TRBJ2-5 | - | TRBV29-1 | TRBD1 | CSVAGTGDRDGPQETQYF | TGCAGCGTCGCCGGGACAGGGGACCGGGACGGACCCCAAGAGACCCAGTACTTC
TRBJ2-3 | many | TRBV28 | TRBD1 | CASSSPTGVDTQYF | TGTGCCAGCAGTTCGCCCACAGGGGTTGATACGCAGTATTTT
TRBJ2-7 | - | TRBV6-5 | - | CASSYRGGAYEQYF | TGTGCCAGCAGTTACAGGGGGGGAGCCTACGAGCAGTACTTC
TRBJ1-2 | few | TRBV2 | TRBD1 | CASTTGQAVYGYTF | TGTGCCAGCACTACGGGACAGGCAGTCTATGGCTACACCTTC
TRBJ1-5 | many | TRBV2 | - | CASEPHGGENQPQHF | TGTGCCAGCGAGCCCCACGGGGGGGAAAATCAGCCCCAGCATTTT
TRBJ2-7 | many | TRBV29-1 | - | CSVEGTAPGQYF | TGCAGCGTTGAGGGGACCGCCCCAGGGCAGTACTTC
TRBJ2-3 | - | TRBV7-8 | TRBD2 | CASSLAINSAGVGDTQYF | TGTGCCAGCAGCTTAGCGATTAATAGCGCGGGGGTGGGAGATACGCAGTATTTT
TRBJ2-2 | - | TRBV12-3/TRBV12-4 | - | CASSLGGTTGELFF | TGTGCCAGCAGTTTAGGAGGTACCACCGGGGAGCTGTTTTTT
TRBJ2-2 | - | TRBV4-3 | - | CASSQDEVRVAGELFF | TGCGCCAGCAGCCAAGATGAAGTTAGGGTTGCCGGGGAGCTGTTTTTT
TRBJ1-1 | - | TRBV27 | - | CASSGAGLNTEAFF | TGTGCCAGCAGCGGGGCGGGCCTGAACACTGAAGCTTTCTTT
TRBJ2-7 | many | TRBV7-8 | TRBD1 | CASSSPGTASYEQYF | TGTGCCAGCAGCTCTCCCGGGACAGCATCTTACGAGCAGTACTTC
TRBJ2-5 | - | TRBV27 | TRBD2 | CASSLLSGGVRETQYF | TGTGCCAGCAGTCTTCTTAGCGGGGGGGTAAGGGAGACCCAGTACTTC
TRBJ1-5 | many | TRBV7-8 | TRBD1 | CASSTGASNQPQHF | TGTGCCAGCAGCACAGGGGCCTCAAATCAGCCCCAGCATTTT
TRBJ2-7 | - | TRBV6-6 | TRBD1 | CASSYSYRGDEQYF | TGTGCCAGCAGTTACTCGTACAGGGGCGACGAGCAGTACTTC
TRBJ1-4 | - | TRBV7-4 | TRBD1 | CASRPPDRGIGEKLFF | TGTGCCAGCAGACCTCCCGACAGGGGGATTGGTGAAAAACTGTTTTTT
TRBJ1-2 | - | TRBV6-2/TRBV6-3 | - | CASSWKTGPVRYTF | TGTGCCAGCAGTTGGAAGACAGGCCCAGTACGCTACACCTTC
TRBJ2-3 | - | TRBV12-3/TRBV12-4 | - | CASSVQKSTDTQYF | TGTGCCAGCAGTGTACAAAAGAGCACAGATACGCAGTATTTT
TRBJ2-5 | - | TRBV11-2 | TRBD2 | CASSSLATRETQYF | TGTGCCAGCTCCTCACTAGCGACCAGGGAGACCCAGTACTTC
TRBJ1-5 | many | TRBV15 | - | CATSTPERGYRNQPQHF | TGTGCCACCAGCACCCCAGAACGAGGGTACCGGAATCAGCCCCAGCATTTT
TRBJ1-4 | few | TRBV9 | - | CASSALFGINEKLFF | TGTGCCAGCAGCGCCTTATTCGGGATTAATGAAAAACTGTTTTTT
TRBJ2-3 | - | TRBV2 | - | CASRGRGSTDTQYF | TGTGCCAGCAGGGGCAGGGGAAGCACAGATACGCAGTATTTT
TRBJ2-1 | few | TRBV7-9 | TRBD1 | CASSPPGQGNNEQFF | TGTGCCAGCAGCCCACCGGGACAGGGGAACAATGAGCAGTTCTTC
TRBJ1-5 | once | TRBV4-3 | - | CASSQSDSREGQPQHF | TGCGCCAGCAGCCAGTCAGATTCGCGGGAAGGTCAGCCCCAGCATTTT
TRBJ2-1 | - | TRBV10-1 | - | CASSERQRQSSYNEQFF | TGCGCCAGCAGTGAGAGACAGCGGCAGAGCTCCTACAATGAGCAGTTCTTC
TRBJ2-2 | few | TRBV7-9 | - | CASSQELATGELFF | TGTGCCAGCAGCCAAGAACTAGCAACCGGGGAGCTGTTTTTT
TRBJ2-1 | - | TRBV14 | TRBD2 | CASSPGPAGGPRVFIEQFF | TGTGCCAGCAGCCCCGGACCAGCGGGAGGGCCAAGGGTGTTCATTGAGCAGTTCTTC
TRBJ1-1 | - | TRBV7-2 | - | CASSPGTYTEAFF | TGTGCCAGCAGCCCAGGGACGTACACTGAAGCTTTCTTT
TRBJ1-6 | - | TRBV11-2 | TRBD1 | CASSQDRGNSPLHF | TGTGCCAGCAGTCAGGACAGGGGTAATTCACCCCTCCACTTT
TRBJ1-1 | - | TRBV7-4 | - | CASSSPRGEAFF | TGTGCCAGCAGCTCTCCCCGAGGGGAAGCTTTCTTT
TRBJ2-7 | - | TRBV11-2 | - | CASSLFSGAEQYF | TGTGCCAGCAGCTTATTCTCAGGGGCCGAGCAGTACTTC
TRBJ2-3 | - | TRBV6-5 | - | CASSLATSTDTQYF | TGTGCCAGCAGTTTAGCAACTAGCACAGATACGCAGTATTTT
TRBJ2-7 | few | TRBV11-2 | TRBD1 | CASSRVGDRVSYEQYF | TGTGCCAGCAGCCGGGTAGGAGACAGGGTATCGTACGAGCAGTACTTC
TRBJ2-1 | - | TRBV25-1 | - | CASSVGDNEQFF | TGTGCCAGCAGTGTGGGGGACAATGAGCAGTTCTTC
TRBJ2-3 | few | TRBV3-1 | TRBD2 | CASSQEGTGGHLTDTQYF | TGTGCCAGCAGCCAAGAGGGGACGGGAGGACACCTCACAGATACGCAGTATTTT
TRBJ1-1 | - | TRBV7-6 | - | CASSLAWDTEAFF | TGTGCTAGCAGCTTAGCGTGGGACACTGAAGCTTTCTTT
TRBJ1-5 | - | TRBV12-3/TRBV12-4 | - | CASSSVSRGNQPQHF | TGTGCCAGCAGCTCAGTCTCAAGGGGGAATCAGCCCCAGCATTTT